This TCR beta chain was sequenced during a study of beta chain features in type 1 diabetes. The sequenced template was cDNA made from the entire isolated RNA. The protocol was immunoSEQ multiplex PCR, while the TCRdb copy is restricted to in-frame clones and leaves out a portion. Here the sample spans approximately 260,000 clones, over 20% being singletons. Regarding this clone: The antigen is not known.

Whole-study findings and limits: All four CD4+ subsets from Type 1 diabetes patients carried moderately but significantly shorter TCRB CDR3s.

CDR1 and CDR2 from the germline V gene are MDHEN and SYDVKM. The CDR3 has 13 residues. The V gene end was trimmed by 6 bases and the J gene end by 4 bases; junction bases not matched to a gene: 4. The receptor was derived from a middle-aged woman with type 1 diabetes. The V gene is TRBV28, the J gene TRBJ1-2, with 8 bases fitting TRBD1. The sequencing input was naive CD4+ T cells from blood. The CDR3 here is CASSIQGVYGYTF. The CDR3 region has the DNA TGTGCCAGCAGCATACAGGGGGTCTATGGCTACACCTTC.